This TCR beta chain was documented in a study of blood T cell repertoires in COVID-19. V was clipped by 0 bases and J by 12 bases, with 14 bases between them. Per germline, CDR1 LGHNA and CDR2 YSLEER. The CDR3 contains 13 residues. Produced via immunoSEQ multiplex PCR; TCRdb's table is partial and in-frame only. Of 90,000 or so clones listed, roughly 83% were seen once; the top ten hold about 7.8%. The chain is built from TRBV4-3 and TRBJ2-5; the D gene is possibly TRBD1 (6 bases). The TCR comes from a man aged 45 to 65 with active COVID-19. Material for sequencing was peripheral blood. In DNA form, the CDR3 reads TGCGCCAGCAGCCAAGACACAGGGACCCCCAAGTACTTC. Protein sequence: CASSQDTGTPKYF.